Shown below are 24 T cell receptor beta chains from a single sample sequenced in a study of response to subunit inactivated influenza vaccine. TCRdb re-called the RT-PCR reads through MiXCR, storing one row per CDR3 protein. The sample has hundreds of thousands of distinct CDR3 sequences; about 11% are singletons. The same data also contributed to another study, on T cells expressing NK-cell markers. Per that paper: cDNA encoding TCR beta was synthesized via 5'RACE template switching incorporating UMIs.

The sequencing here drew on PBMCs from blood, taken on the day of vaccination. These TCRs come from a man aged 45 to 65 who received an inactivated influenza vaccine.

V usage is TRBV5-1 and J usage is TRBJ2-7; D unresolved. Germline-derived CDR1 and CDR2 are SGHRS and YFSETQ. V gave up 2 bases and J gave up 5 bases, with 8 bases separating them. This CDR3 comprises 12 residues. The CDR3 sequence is CASSFRDHEQYF. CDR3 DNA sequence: TGCGCCAGCAGCTTTCGAGACCACGAGCAGTACTTC.

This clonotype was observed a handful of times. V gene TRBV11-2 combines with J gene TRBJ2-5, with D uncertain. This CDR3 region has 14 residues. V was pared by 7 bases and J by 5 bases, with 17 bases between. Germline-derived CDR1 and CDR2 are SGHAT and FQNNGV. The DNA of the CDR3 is TGTGCCAGCATCACCGGAGCAGTGCAGGAGACCCAGTACTTC. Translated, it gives CASITGAVQETQYF.

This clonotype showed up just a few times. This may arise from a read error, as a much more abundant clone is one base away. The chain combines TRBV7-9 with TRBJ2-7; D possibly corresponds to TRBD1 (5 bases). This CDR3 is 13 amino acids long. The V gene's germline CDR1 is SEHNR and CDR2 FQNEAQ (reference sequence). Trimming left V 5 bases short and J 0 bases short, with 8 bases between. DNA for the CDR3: TGTGCCAGCAGCGGCAGGGCCTCCTACGAGCAGTACTTC. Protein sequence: CASSGRASYEQYF.

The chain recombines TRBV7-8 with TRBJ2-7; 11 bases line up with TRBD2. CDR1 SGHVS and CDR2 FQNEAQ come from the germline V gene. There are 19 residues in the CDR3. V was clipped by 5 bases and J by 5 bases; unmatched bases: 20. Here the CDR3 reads CASSRSGASGRTGLNEQYF. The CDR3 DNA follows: TGTGCCAGCAGCCGCTCCGGGGCTAGCGGGAGGACCGGTCTAAACGAGCAGTACTTC.

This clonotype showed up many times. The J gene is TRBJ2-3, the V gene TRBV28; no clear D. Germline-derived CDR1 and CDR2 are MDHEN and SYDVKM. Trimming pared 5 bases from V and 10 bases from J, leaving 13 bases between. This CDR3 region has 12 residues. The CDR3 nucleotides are TGTGCCAGCAGTCCCGGGCTCAACCCGCAGTATTTT. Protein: CASSPGLNPQYF.

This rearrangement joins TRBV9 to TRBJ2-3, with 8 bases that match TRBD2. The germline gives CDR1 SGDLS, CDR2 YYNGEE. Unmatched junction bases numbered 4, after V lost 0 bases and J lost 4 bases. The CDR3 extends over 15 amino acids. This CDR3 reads CASSVDQRESDTQYF. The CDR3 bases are TGTGCCAGCAGCGTAGATCAGCGGGAGTCAGATACGCAGTATTTT.

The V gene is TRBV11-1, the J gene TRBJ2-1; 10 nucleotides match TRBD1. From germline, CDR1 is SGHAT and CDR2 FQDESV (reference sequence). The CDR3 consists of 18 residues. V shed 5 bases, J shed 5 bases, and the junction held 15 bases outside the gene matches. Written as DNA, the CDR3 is TGTGCCAGCAGCAGAGCCGCTTCCGGGACAGGGGCTCACAATGAGCAGTTCTTC. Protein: CASSRAASGTGAHNEQFF.

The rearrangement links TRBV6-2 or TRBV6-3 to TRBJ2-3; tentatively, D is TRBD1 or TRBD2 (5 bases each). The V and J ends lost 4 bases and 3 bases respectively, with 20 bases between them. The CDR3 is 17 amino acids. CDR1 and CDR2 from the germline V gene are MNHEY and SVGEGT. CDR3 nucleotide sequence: TGTGCCAGCAGTTGGAGGCGGCAGGGATCCGTTACAGATACGCAGTATTTT. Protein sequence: CASSWRRQGSVTDTQYF.

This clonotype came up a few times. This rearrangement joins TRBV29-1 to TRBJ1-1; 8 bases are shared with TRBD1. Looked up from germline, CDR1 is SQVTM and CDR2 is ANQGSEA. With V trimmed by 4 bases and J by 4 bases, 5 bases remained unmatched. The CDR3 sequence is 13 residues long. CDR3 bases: TGCAGCGTTGTTAGGACAGGGCTCACTGAAGCTTTCTTT. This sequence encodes CSVVRTGLTEAFF.

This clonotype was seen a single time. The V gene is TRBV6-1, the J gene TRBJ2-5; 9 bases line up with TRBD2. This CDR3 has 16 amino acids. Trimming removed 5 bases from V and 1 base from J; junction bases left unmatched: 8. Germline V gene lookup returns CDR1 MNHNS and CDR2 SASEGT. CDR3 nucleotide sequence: TGTGCCAGCAGTCCCCTAGCGGGGAAAGCCCAAGAGACCCAGTACTTC. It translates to CASSPLAGKAQETQYF.

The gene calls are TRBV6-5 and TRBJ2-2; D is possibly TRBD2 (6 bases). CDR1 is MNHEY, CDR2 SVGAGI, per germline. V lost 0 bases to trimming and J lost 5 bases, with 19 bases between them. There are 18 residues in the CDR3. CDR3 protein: CASSYSISGQGGTGELFF. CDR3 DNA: TGTGCCAGCAGTTACTCGATAAGTGGGCAGGGAGGTACCGGGGAGCTGTTTTTT.

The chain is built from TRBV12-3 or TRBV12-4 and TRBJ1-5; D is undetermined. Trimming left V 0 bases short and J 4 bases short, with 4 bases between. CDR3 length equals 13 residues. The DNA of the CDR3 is TGTGCCAGCAGTTTAGCGTGGAATCAGCCCCAGCATTTT. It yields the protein CASSLAWNQPQHF.

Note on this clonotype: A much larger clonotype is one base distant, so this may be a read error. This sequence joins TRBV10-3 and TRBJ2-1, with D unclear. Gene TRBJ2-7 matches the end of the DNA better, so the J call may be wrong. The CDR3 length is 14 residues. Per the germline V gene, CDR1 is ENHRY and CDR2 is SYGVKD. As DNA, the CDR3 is TGTGCCATCAGTGAGGGGTCACTTAGCAATGAGCAGTACTTC. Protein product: CAISEGSLSNEQYF.

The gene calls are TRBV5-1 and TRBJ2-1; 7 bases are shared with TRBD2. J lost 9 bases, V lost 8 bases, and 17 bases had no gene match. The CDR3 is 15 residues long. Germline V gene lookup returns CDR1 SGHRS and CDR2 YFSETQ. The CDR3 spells CARSPPGGGMTEQFF. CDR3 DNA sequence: TGCGCCAGAAGCCCGCCTGGGGGGGGTATGACTGAGCAGTTCTTC.

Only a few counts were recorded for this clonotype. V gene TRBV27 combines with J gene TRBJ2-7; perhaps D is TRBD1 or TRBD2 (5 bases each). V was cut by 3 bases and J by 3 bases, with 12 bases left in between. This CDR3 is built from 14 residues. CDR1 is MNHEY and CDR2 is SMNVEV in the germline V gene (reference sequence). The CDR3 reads CASSLRGAIYEQYF. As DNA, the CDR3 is TGTGCCAGCAGTTTGAGGGGCGCAATCTACGAGCAGTACTTC.

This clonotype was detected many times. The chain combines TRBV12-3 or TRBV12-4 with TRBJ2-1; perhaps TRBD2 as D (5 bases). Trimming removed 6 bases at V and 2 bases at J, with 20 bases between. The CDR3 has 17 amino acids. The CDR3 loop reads CASSPGTRRGTYNEQFF. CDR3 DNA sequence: TGTGCCAGCAGCCCTGGCACTAGACGGGGTACCTACAATGAGCAGTTCTTC.

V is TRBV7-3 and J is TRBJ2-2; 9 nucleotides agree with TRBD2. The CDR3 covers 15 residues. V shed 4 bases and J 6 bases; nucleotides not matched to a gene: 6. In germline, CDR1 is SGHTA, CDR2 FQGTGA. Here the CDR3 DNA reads TGTGCCAGCAGCTCTCTAGCGGGATCCGCCGGGGAGCTGTTTTTT. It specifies CASSSLAGSAGELFF.

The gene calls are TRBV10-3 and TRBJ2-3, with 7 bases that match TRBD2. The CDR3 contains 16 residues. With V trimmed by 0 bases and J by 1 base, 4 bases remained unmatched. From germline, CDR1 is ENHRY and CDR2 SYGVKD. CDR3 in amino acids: CAISESGGGGTDTQYF. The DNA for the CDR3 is TGTGCCATCAGTGAGTCTGGCGGGGGAGGCACAGATACGCAGTATTTT.

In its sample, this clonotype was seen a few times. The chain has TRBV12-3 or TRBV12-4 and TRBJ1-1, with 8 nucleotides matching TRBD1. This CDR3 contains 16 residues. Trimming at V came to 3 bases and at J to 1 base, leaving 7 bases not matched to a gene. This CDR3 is CASSLYPGTGNTEAFF. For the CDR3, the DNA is TGTGCCAGCAGTTTGTACCCTGGGACAGGGAACACTGAAGCTTTCTTT.

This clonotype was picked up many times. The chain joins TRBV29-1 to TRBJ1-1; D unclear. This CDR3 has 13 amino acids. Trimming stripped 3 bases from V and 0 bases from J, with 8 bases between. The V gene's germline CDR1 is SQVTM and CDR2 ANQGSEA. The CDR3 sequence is CSVEPLMNTEAFF. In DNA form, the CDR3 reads TGCAGCGTTGAGCCCCTGATGAACACTGAAGCTTTCTTT.

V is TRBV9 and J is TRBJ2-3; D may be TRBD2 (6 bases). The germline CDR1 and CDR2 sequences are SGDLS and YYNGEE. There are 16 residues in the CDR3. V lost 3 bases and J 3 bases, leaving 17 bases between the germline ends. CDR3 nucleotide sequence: TGTGCCAGCAGCGCCGAAGTGACTAGTTTAACAGATACGCAGTATTTT. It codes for CASSAEVTSLTDTQYF.

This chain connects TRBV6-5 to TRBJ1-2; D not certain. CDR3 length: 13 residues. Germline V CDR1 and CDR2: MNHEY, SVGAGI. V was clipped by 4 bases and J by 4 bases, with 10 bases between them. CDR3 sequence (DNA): TGTGCCAGCAGTTCAAGAGCCTCCTATGGCTACACCTTC. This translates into CASSSRASYGYTF.

The CDR3 loop is CSVVFTNTEAFF. CDR3 nucleotide sequence: TGCAGCGTTGTCTTCACGAACACTGAAGCTTTCTTT. The V gene is TRBV29-1, the J gene TRBJ1-1; no clear D gene. The V end was cut by 4 bases, the J end by 1 base, with 7 bases between. The CDR3 spans 12 residues. Germline CDR1 is SQVTM and CDR2 is ANQGSEA.

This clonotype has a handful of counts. CDR3 sequence reads: CASSRTLAGGRGTGELFF. CDR3 coding DNA: TGCGCCAGCAGCCGAACACTAGCGGGGGGGCGTGGCACCGGGGAGCTGTTTTTT. This chain uses TRBV4-1 with TRBJ2-2; 13 nucleotides agree with TRBD2. The CDR3 is 18 residues long. With V trimmed by 4 bases and J by 4 bases, 9 bases remained unmatched. Germline V gene data show CDR1 as MGHRA and CDR2 as YSYEKL.